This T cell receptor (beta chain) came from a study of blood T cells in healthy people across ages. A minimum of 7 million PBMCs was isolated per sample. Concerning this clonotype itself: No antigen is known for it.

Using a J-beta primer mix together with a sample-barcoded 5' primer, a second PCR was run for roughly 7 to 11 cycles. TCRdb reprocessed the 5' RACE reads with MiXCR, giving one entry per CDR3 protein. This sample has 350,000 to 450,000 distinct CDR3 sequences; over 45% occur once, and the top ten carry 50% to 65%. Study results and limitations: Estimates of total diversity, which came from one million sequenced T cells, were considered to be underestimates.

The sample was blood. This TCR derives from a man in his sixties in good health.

The CDR3 bases are TGTGCCAGCAAGACAACCCCGGGGTACGAGCAGTACTTC. It codes for CASKTTPGYEQYF. The chain is built from TRBV28 and TRBJ2-5, with D perhaps matching TRBD2 (5 bases). The J call may be mistaken, given a closer DNA end match to TRBJ2-7. From germline, CDR1 is MDHEN and CDR2 SYDVKM. CDR3 length: 13 amino acids.